These 16 T cell receptor beta chains originate from one sample sequenced in a study of shared clonotypes between healthy human individuals. Generated by immunoSEQ multiplex PCR, the TCRdb table keeps only in-frame clones and is missing some. The sample records some 1.4 million clones, about 96% being singletons. Source material: naive CD4+ T cells sorted from blood. Subset described: CD45RA+ positively selected. The receptors come from a man aged 25-40 years in good health.

V usage is TRBV4-3 and J usage is TRBJ2-3; no firm D call. The CDR3 extends over 15 amino acids. Germline values: CDR1 LGHNA, CDR2 YSLEER. V was pared by 4 bases and J by 4 bases, with 15 bases between. CDR3 DNA sequence: TGCGCCAGCAGCCCCAATTATTCCCCATCAGATACGCAGTATTTT. Encoded protein: CASSPNYSPSDTQYF.

The rearrangement links TRBV5-6 to TRBJ2-7, with TRBD2 matching over 9 bases. Germline values: CDR1 SGHDT, CDR2 YYEEEE. The CDR3 contains 15 residues. The trim removed 1 base at V and 1 base at J, leaving 3 bases unmatched. CDR3 in amino acids: CASSLPSGKSYEQYF. CDR3 DNA: TGTGCCAGCAGCTTGCCTAGCGGGAAATCCTACGAGCAGTACTTC.

V gene TRBV4-3 combines with J gene TRBJ2-3; D remains ambiguous. The CDR3 is made up of 15 amino acids. CDR1 LGHNA and CDR2 YSLEER come from the germline V gene. Trimming took 8 bases from V and 3 from J, leaving 18 bases between them. CDR3: CASARRASPTDTQYF. Here the CDR3 DNA reads TGCGCCAGCGCCCGAAGGGCTAGTCCTACAGATACGCAGTATTTT.

This chain connects TRBV19 to TRBJ2-5; TRBD1 agrees at 7 bases. Germline V gene lookup returns CDR1 LNHDA and CDR2 SQIVND (reference sequence). The length of the CDR3 is 13 residues. After removal of 6 bases from V and 5 bases from J, the junction contained 6 bases not matched to a gene. Written as DNA, the CDR3 is TGTGCCAGTAGCCAGACAGGGTACGAGACCCAGTACTTC. Amino acids: CASSQTGYETQYF. Full variable domain (remainder filled in from reference TRBV19 and TRBJ2-5): DGGITQSPKYLFRKEGQNVTLSCEQNLNHDAMYWYRQDPGQGLRLIYYSQIVNDFQKGDIAEGYSVSREKKESFPLTVTSAQKNPTAFYLCASSQTGYETQYFGPGTRLLVL.

The rearrangement links TRBV5-1 to TRBJ2-2; 8 bases map to TRBD1. The CDR3 has 17 amino acids. The V gene's germline CDR1 is SGHRS and CDR2 YFSETQ. Germline trimming cut 0 bases from V and 7 bases from J; bases unmatched to any gene: 11. CDR3 residues: CASSLAGGQSTDGELFF. The CDR3 DNA reads as TGCGCCAGCAGCTTGGCAGGGGGCCAGTCGACGGACGGGGAGCTGTTTTTT.

Note on this clone: The same CDR3 also results from other DNA sequences found in this sample. The chain links TRBV6-1 to TRBJ1-3, with D hard to call. Looked up from germline, CDR1 is MNHNS and CDR2 is SASEGT. V lost 3 bases and J lost 0, with 3 bases in between. The CDR3 has 13 residues. In DNA form, the CDR3 reads TGTGCCAGCAGTGAGGGCTCTGGAAACACCATATATTTT. This encodes CASSEGSGNTIYF.

The CDR3 loop is CASSKEQGYTEAFF. DNA of the CDR3: TGTGCCAGCAGCAAGGAACAGGGCTACACTGAAGCTTTCTTT. The chain employs TRBV5-4 and TRBJ1-1; perhaps TRBD1 as D (6 bases). The CDR3 totals 14 residues. Germline loops: CDR1 SGHNT, CDR2 YYREEE (reference sequence). Trimming took off 4 bases at V and 3 bases at J, with 13 bases between the two ends.

The rearrangement uses TRBV11-2 and TRBJ2-3, with D uncertain. Germline V gives CDR1 SGHAT, CDR2 FQNNGV. Trimming removed 9 bases at V and 2 bases at J, with 21 bases between. The CDR3 is 16 amino acids. The CDR3 loop is CARRSNRWDFTDTQYF. The CDR3 nucleotides read TGTGCCAGGCGTAGCAATCGGTGGGATTTCACAGATACGCAGTATTTT.

This clone appeared a single time. This chain connects TRBV27 to TRBJ2-3; TRBD2 is a possible D gene (6 bases). This CDR3 region has 15 residues. Trimming removed 8 bases from V and 0 bases from J, with 15 bases in between. Germline V gene lookup returns CDR1 MNHEY and CDR2 SMNVEV (reference sequence). The CDR3 region is CASRQLGGSTDTQYF. The DNA for the CDR3 is TGTGCCAGCCGCCAACTCGGGGGTAGCACAGATACGCAGTATTTT.

This clone occurred once. The chain is built from TRBV7-9 and TRBJ2-3; D is possibly TRBD2 (7 bases). The germline CDR1 and CDR2 sequences are SEHNR and FQNEAQ (reference sequence). The CDR3 is 15 amino acids. Trimming pared 5 bases from V and 1 base from J, leaving 13 bases between. DNA for the CDR3: TGTGCCAGCAGCCGAGGGGGAGGGGGCACAGATACGCAGTATTTT. It codes for CASSRGGGGTDTQYF.

This clone has only one observation. The chain has TRBV2 and TRBJ1-3, with no clear D. Germline values: CDR1 SNHLY, CDR2 FYNNEI. V was shortened by 2 bases and J by 6 bases, with 11 bases between the two germline ends. The length of the CDR3 is 14 residues. Written as DNA, the CDR3 is TGTGCCAGCAGTGAATATGGAGGGTTAAACACCATATATTTT. Protein product: CASSEYGGLNTIYF.

This rearrangement joins TRBV5-4 to TRBJ2-2; D may be TRBD2 (5 bases). Germline CDR1 is SGHNT and CDR2 is YYREEE (reference sequence). This CDR3 is built from 16 residues. Between the trimmed V and J ends, which lost 2 bases and 5 bases, there was a span of 16 bases. The CDR3 sequence: CASSFNLGGGTGELFF. The CDR3 region has the DNA TGTGCCAGCAGCTTTAATCTAGGAGGCGGTACCGGGGAGCTGTTTTTT.

The rearrangement links TRBV10-3 to TRBJ2-7; the match to TRBD1 covers 7 bases. In germline, CDR1 is ENHRY, CDR2 SYGVKD. The length of the CDR3 is 14 residues. The junction had 4 bases not matched to a gene; V was cut back by 2 bases and J by 3 bases. The CDR3 protein is CAISERGRVYEQYF. The CDR3 DNA reads TGTGCCATCAGTGAGAGGGGGCGGGTCTACGAGCAGTACTTC.

The chain joins TRBV5-5 to TRBJ2-2; 12 nucleotides align to TRBD2. V was clipped by 1 base and J by 8 bases; unmatched bases: 9. CDR3 size: 17 residues. Germline V gene lookup returns CDR1 SGHKS and CDR2 YYEKEE (reference sequence). CDR3 amino acids: CASSLLVPGLAGGELFF. The DNA for the CDR3 is TGTGCCAGCAGCTTGCTAGTCCCCGGACTAGCGGGAGGGGAGCTGTTTTTT.

The V and J genes are TRBV6-4 and TRBJ2-1; 8 positions match TRBD1. J lost 0 bases, V lost 5 bases, and 6 bases had no gene match. This CDR3 has 16 amino acids. Germline V gene data show CDR1 as MRHNA and CDR2 as SNTAGT. CDR3 DNA: TGTGCCAGCAGTCCCTCTACAGGGGGCTCCTACAATGAGCAGTTCTTC. This translates into CASSPSTGGSYNEQFF.

The genes are TRBV10-3 and TRBJ2-7, with TRBD1 matching 7 bases. V trimming: 10 bases; J trimming: 2 bases; junction bases outside the gene matches: 11. Germline lookup yields CDR1 ENHRY and CDR2 SYGVKD. This CDR3 has 14 amino acids. Written as DNA, the CDR3 is TGTGCCACCTCAAAACAGGGGTCGACCTACGAGCAGTACTTC. Protein product: CATSKQGSTYEQYF.